A selection of T cell receptor beta chains follows, all from one sample in a study of vaccination effects on CD4 cells after COVID-19. No antigen is known for these receptors. Assay: immunoSEQ multiplex PCR; the TCRdb copy retains only in-frame clones and omits some. This sample has about 48,000 clones, with 67% found just once. Specimen: CD4+ T cells from PBMCs cultured without peptide, collected before COVID-19 vaccination. The source of these receptors is a human donor who received a COVID-19 vaccine. Both conserved end residues are part of each CDR3. D genes are given only for firm matches. Clone size appears in some rows only: once, few, many, or a class for an expanded clone.

>-|-|TRBJ1-2|TRBV10-3
TGTGCCATCAGTGAGTCCGGCTATGGCTACACCTTC
CAISESGYGYTF
>-|-|TRBJ2-7|TRBV7-4
TGTGCCAGCAGCACGGGACCCGCGGGGCAGTACTTC
CASSTGPAGQYF
>TRBD1|-|TRBJ2-7|TRBV7-9
TGTGCCAGCAGTAGAGGGGGACAGGGAACGCGGCAGTACTTC
CASSRGGQGTRQYF
>-|-|TRBJ1-2|TRBV27
TGTGCCAGCAGTTTTCGTCCCAGGGGCGGCTACACCTTC
CASSFRPRGGYTF
>-|-|TRBJ2-7|TRBV28
TGTGCCAGCAGTTTAACCAGCTCCTACGAGCAGTACTTC
CASSLTSSYEQYF
>-|-|TRBJ2-7|TRBV7-8
TGTGCCAGCAGCCCCGGGCTCCACGAGCAGTACTTC
CASSPGLHEQYF
>-|-|TRBJ1-6|TRBV12-3/TRBV12-4
TGTGCCAGCAGTTGGGGGGATTCACCCCTCCACTTT
CASSWGDSPLHF
>-|once|TRBJ2-1|TRBV27
TGTGCCAGCCGCCGGGGGGCGGGAGAATACAATGAGCAGTTCTTC
CASRRGAGEYNEQFF
>-|-|TRBJ2-1|TRBV12-3/TRBV12-4
TGTGCCAGCAGTTTACGAAACCGGGACTTTTTCTTC
CASSLRNRDFFF
>-|-|TRBJ2-3|TRBV28
TGTGCCAGCAGTTTAGCCACAGGCACAGATACGCAGTATTTT
CASSLATGTDTQYF
>TRBD1|-|TRBJ1-1|TRBV28
TGTGCCAGCAGAACCCCAGGGACAGGGAGGCGAGCTTTCTTT
CASRTPGTGRRAFF
>-|once|TRBJ2-1|TRBV10-2
TGCGCCAGCAGCCAGGACCTTTATGAGCAGTTCTTC
CASSQDLYEQFF
>-|-|TRBJ2-1|TRBV27
TGTGCCAGCAGTTCCCCGAGGGGGGGTGAGCAGTTCTTC
CASSSPRGGEQFF
>-|-|TRBJ1-5|TRBV27
TGTGCCAGCAGTTTTTCGTCTGTGGGTAGCAATCAGCCCCAGCATTTT
CASSFSSVGSNQPQHF
>-|few|TRBJ1-1|TRBV4-3
TGCGCCAGCAGCCAAGTCAGGTCCACTGAAGCTTTCTTT
CASSQVRSTEAFF
>TRBD2|few|TRBJ2-5|TRBV5-4
TGTGCCAGCAGCGGGGGACTAGCGGTCCAAGAGACCCAGTACTTC
CASSGGLAVQETQYF
>TRBD2|-|TRBJ2-3|TRBV10-3
TGTGCCATCAGTGAGGTAGCGGGGGGCTGGGATACGCAGTATTTT
CAISEVAGGWDTQYF
>-|few|TRBJ1-5|TRBV28
TGTGCCAGCAGTTTACCCCAGCCTAGCAATCAGCCCCAGCATTTT
CASSLPQPSNQPQHF
>-|-|TRBJ1-2|TRBV6-2/TRBV6-3
TGTGCCAGCAGTCAAGCCCCCAGCGGTGGCTACACCTTC
CASSQAPSGGYTF
>TRBD1|-|TRBJ1-4|TRBV7-9
TGTGCCAGCAGCTTAGCCAGGACAGGAGCTAATGAAAAACTGTTTTTT
CASSLARTGANEKLFF
>-|-|TRBJ2-7|TRBV19
TGTGCCAGTAGTATTAATGGGAGGAGCGAGCAGTACTTC
CASSINGRSEQYF
>TRBD1|-|TRBJ1-2|TRBV29-1
TGCAGCGTTGGCGGGCACAGGGGAAACTATGGCTACACCTTC
CSVGGHRGNYGYTF
>-|-|TRBJ2-7|TRBV3-1/TRBV3-2
TGTGCCAGCAGCACTACGTCCGGGAGAACCTACGAGCAGTACTTC
CASSTTSGRTYEQYF
>-|-|TRBJ1-3|TRBV5-1
TGCGCCAGCAGCATGGGTGGCCGGGCCCAGCTCTCTGGAAACACCATATATTTT
CASSMGGRAQLSGNTIYF
>TRBD1|-|TRBJ2-7|TRBV2
TGTGCCGGTACTAAGGGACAGGACTACGAGCAGTACTTC
CAGTKGQDYEQYF
>-|-|TRBJ2-5|TRBV4-3
TGCGCCAGCAGCCAAGGCCGCTGGGAGACCCAGTACTTC
CASSQGRWETQYF
>-|-|TRBJ2-3|TRBV21-1
TGTGCCAGCAGCAAAGCAGATCAGCGGGAGGGCCCGACAGATACGCAGTATTTT
CASSKADQREGPTDTQYF
>-|-|TRBJ2-7|TRBV28
TGTGCCAGCAGTCTCACAGGACTAACGGCCTACGAGCAGTACTTC
CASSLTGLTAYEQYF
>-|-|TRBJ2-5|TRBV11-2
TGTGCCAGCCGACGAATGGGGGAGACCCAGTACTTC
CASRRMGETQYF
>-|-|TRBJ2-1|TRBV6-5
TGTGCCAGCAGGGGGGCCGGCGGGAGCGGTCTGTTGTTCTTC
CASRGAGGSGLLFF
>-|few|TRBJ2-7|TRBV7-9
TGTGCCAGCAGCCCCATCGGGGTTGGGGTCTACGAGCAGTACTTC
CASSPIGVGVYEQYF
>-|-|TRBJ1-1|TRBV12-3/TRBV12-4
TGTGCCAGCAGTTTTGGGGGGCACACTGAAGCTTTCTTT
CASSFGGHTEAFF
>-|-|TRBJ1-5|TRBV5-1
TGCGCCAGCAGCTTGGCCGGGAGGAACGGTCAGCCCCAGCATTTT
CASSLAGRNGQPQHF
>-|few|TRBJ1-2|TRBV29-1
TGCAGCGTTGGCGGGGACCGAGGCCTATATGGCTACACCTTC
CSVGGDRGLYGYTF
>TRBD1|-|TRBJ2-4|TRBV4-3
TGCGCCAGCAGCCAAGGACGGGGCCAGGGGGCGAGGGGCAAAAACATTCAGTACTTC
CASSQGRGQGARGKNIQYF
>TRBD1|few|TRBJ2-7|TRBV6-6
TGTGCCAGCAGTCGAGGGGGCGGCGAGCAGTACTTC
CASSRGGGEQYF
>-|once|TRBJ2-6|TRBV7-3
TGTGCCAGCAGCGCCCATAGGGGGGGAAGGGCCAACGTCCTGACTTTC
CASSAHRGGRANVLTF
>TRBD1|-|TRBJ1-6|TRBV4-2
TGTGCCAGCAGCCTCGGACAGGGGGATTCACCCCTCCACTTT
CASSLGQGDSPLHF
>TRBD2|-|TRBJ2-7|TRBV6-6
TGTGCCAGCGGCGGGGGTAGCGGGGCCGAGCAGTACTTC
CASGGGSGAEQYF
>TRBD2|once|TRBJ2-1|TRBV12-5
TGTGCTAGTGGTTTGGTAATAGCGGGGGCGGCCTACAATGAGCAGTTCTTC
CASGLVIAGAAYNEQFF
>-|once|TRBJ2-7|TRBV7-8
TGTGCCAGCAGCTTCAGGACCCACTTGGTCGACGAGCAGTACTTC
CASSFRTHLVDEQYF
>TRBD1|-|TRBJ2-2|TRBV7-9
TGTGCCAGCAGCTTAGACGGGACAGTGAACACCGGGGAGCTGTTTTTT
CASSLDGTVNTGELFF
>-|-|TRBJ1-2|TRBV5-4
TGTGCCAGCAGCCCCGGGACGGTTAACTATGGCTACACCTTC
CASSPGTVNYGYTF
>TRBD1|-|TRBJ1-2|TRBV5-5
TGTGCCAGCAGCTTGGTTGGGACAGGGGGTTACACCTTC
CASSLVGTGGYTF
>-|few|TRBJ1-2|TRBV6-5
TGTGCCAGCAGTTACTCGATTGGCTATGGCTACACCTTC
CASSYSIGYGYTF
>-|-|TRBJ1-5|TRBV18
TGTGCCAGCTCACCATTCCTAGGAAGCAATCAGCCCCAGCATTTT
CASSPFLGSNQPQHF
>TRBD1|-|TRBJ1-4|TRBV30
TGTGCCTGGAGGGTGCCCGGGACAGGGAGTGAAAAACTGTTTTTT
CAWRVPGTGSEKLFF
>-|once|TRBJ1-4|TRBV3-1/TRBV3-2
TGTGCCAGCAGCCAAGTAAGCACTAATGAAAAACTGTTTTTT
CASSQVSTNEKLFF
>TRBD1|-|TRBJ1-4|TRBV7-8
TGTGCCAGCAGCCCTGGGACAGGGATCGGAAAACTGTTTTTT
CASSPGTGIGKLFF
>TRBD2|-|TRBJ2-4|TRBV30
TGTGCCTGGAGTGTCCTGGCGGGGGGGCCGAACATTCAGTACTTC
CAWSVLAGGPNIQYF
>-|-|TRBJ2-7|TRBV7-9
TGTGCCAGCAGCCCCAACTACGAGCAGTACTTC
CASSPNYEQYF
>TRBD1|-|TRBJ2-7|TRBV18
TGTGCCACCCAATCGATGGGGGACAGACCCTACGAGCAGTACTTC
CATQSMGDRPYEQYF
>TRBD1|-|TRBJ2-5|TRBV19
TGTGCCAGTAGTACCTACAGGGGAGCAGAGACCCAGTACTTC
CASSTYRGAETQYF
>-|medium-sized|TRBJ1-1|TRBV7-2
TGTGCCAGCAGCATTCAGGACACTGAAGCTTTCTTT
CASSIQDTEAFF
>-|-|TRBJ1-2|TRBV3-1/TRBV3-2
TGTGCCAGCAGCCTGTTGGGGGGGCACGATGGCTACACCTTC
CASSLLGGHDGYTF
>-|-|TRBJ1-1|TRBV5-1
TGCGCCAGCAGCTTGGCCGGGCCTCTGAACACTGAAGCTTTCTTT
CASSLAGPLNTEAFF
>-|few|TRBJ2-3|TRBV15
TGTGCCACCAGCAGAGATACGGGGGCAAGGACAGATACGCAGTATTTT
CATSRDTGARTDTQYF
>-|-|TRBJ1-2|TRBV19
TGTGCCAGTAATGGGGGGACTCCCTATGGCTACACCTTC
CASNGGTPYGYTF
>TRBD2|-|TRBJ2-2|TRBV2
TGTGCCAGCAGCGCTAATAGCGGGAGTAACACCGGGGAGCTGTTTTTT
CASSANSGSNTGELFF